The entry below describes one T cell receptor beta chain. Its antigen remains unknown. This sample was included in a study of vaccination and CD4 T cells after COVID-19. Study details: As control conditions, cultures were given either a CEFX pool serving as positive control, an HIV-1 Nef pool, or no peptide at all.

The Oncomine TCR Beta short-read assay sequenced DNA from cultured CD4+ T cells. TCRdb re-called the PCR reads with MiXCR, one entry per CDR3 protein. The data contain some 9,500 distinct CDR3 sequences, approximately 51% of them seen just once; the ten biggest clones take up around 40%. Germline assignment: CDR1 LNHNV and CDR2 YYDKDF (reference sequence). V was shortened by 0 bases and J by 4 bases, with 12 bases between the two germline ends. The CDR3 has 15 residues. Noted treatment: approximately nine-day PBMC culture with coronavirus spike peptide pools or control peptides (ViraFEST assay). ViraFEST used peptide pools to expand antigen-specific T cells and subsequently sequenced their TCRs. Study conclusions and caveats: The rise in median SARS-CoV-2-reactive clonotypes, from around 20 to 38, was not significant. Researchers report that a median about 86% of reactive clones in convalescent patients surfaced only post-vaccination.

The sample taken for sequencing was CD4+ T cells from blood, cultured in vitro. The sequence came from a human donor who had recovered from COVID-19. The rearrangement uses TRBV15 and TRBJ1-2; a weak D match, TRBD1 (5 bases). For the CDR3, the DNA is TGTGCCACCAGCAGAGACAAAGGGGTGGGCTATGGCTACACCTTC. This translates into CATSRDKGVGYGYTF.